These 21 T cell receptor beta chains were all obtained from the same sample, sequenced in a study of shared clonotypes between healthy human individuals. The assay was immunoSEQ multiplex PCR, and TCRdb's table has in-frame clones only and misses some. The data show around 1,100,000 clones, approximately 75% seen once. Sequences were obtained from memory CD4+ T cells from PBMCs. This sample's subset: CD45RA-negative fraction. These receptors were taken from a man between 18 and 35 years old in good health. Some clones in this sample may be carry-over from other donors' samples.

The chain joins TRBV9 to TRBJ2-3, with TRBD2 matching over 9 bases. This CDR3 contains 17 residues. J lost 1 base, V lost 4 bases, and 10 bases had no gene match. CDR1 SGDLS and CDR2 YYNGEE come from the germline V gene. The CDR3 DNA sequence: TGTGCCAGCAGCCGCGGGAGGGGGACCGCCCGCACAGATACGCAGTATTTT. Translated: CASSRGRGTARTDTQYF.

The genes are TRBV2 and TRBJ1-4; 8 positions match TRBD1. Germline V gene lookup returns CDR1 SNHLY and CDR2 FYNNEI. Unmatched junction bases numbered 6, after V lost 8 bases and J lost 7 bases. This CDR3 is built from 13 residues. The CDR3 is CASCGTGSEKLFF. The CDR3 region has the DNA TGTGCCAGCTGTGGGACAGGCAGTGAAAAACTGTTTTTT. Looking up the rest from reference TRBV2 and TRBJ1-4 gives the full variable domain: EPEVTQTPSHQVTQMGQEVILRCVPISNHLYFYWYRQILGQKVEFLVSFYNNEISEKSEIFDDQFSVERPDGSNFTLKIRSTKLEDSAMYFCASCGTGSEKLFFGSGTQLSVL.

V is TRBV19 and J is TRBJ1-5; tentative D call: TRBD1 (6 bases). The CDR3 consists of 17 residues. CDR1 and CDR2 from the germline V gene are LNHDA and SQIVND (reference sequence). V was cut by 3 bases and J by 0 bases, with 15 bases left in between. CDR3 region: CASSIPPTGFSNQPQHF. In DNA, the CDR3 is TGTGCCAGTAGTATCCCCCCCACAGGGTTTAGCAATCAGCCCCAGCATTTT.

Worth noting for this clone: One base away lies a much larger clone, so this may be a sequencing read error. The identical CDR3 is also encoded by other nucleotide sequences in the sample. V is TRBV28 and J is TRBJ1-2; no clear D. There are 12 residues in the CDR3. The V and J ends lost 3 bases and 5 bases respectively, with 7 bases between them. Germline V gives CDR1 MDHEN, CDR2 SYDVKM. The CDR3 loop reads CASSLREYGYTF. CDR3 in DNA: TGTGCCAGCAGTTTGAGGGAGTATGGCTACACCTTC.

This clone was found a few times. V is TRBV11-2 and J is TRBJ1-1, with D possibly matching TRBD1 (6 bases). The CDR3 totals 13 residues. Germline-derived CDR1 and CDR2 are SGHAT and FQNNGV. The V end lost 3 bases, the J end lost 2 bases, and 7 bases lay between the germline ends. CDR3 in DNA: TGTGCCAGCAGCTTCAGGGGTAACACTGAAGCTTTCTTT. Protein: CASSFRGNTEAFF.

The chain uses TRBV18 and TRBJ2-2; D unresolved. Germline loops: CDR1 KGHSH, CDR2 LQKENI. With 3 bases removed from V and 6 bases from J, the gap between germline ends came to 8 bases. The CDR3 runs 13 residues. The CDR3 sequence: CASSPIRPGELFF. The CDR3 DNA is TGTGCCAGCTCACCGATTCGTCCCGGGGAGCTGTTTTTT.

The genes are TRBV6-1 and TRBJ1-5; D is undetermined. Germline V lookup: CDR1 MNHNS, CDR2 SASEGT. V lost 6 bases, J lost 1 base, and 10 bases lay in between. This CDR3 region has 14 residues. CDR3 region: CASRKLDSNQPQHF. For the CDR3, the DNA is TGTGCCAGCAGAAAACTAGACAGCAATCAGCCCCAGCATTTT.

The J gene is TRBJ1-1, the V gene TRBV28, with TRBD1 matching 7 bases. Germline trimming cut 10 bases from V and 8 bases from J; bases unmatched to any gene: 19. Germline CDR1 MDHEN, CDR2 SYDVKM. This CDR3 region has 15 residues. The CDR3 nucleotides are TGTGCCACCAGGTTGGGTATAGGGGGCGGTAGGGAAGCTTTCTTT. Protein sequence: CATRLGIGGGREAFF.

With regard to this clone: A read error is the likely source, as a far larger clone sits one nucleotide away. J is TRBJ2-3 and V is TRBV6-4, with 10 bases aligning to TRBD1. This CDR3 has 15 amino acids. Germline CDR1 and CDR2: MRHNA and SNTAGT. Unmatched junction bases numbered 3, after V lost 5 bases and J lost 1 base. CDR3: CASSTGTGGTDTQYF. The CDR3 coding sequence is TGTGCCAGCAGTACCGGGACAGGGGGCACAGATACGCAGTATTTT.

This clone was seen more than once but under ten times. CDR3 region: CASRPGLAGLGGELFF. Here the CDR3 DNA reads TGTGCCAGCAGGCCCGGACTAGCGGGACTCGGCGGGGAGCTGTTTTTT. This rearrangement joins TRBV27 to TRBJ2-2; 12 nucleotides align to TRBD2. J lost 7 bases, V lost 6 bases, and 9 bases had no gene match. Germline V lookup: CDR1 MNHEY, CDR2 SMNVEV (reference sequence). The CDR3 totals 16 residues.

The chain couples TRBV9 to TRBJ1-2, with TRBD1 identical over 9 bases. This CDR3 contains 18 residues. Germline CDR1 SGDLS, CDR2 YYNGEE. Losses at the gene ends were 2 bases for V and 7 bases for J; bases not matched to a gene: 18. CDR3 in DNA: TGTGCCAGCAGCGTGGGCCCTCTGTGGGGACAGGGCGGAGGTGGCTACACCTTC. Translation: CASSVGPLWGQGGGGYTF.

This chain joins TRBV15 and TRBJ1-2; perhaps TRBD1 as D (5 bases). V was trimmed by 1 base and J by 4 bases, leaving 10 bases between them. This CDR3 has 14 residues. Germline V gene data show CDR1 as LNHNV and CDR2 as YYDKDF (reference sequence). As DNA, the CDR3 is TGTGCCACCAGCAGAGGGCCGGGGGGCTATGGCTACACCTTC. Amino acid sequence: CATSRGPGGYGYTF.

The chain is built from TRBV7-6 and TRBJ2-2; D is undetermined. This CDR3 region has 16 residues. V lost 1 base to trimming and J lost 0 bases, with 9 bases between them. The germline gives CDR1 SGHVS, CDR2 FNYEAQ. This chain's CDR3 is CASSLVGNANTGELFF. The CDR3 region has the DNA TGTGCCAGCAGCTTAGTCGGAAACGCGAACACCGGGGAGCTGTTTTTT. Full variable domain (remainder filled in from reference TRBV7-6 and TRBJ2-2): GAGVSQSPRYKVTKRGQDVALRCDPISGHVSLYWYRQALGQGPEFLTYFNYEAQQDKSGLPNDRFSAERPEGSISTLTIQRTEQRDSAMYRCASSLVGNANTGELFFGEGSRLTVL.

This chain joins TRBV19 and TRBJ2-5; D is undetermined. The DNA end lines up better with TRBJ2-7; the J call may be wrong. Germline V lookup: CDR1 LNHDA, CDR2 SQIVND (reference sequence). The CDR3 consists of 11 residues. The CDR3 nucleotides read TGTGCCAGTCGGGCAGGCCACGAGCAGTACTTC. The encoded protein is CASRAGHEQYF.

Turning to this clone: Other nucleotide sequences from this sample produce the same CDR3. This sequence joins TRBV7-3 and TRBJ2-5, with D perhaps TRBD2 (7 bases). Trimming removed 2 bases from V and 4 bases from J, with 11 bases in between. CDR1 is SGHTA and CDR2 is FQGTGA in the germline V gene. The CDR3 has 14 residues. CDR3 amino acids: CASSLGGAGETQYF. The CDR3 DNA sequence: TGTGCCAGCAGCTTAGGGGGGGCAGGAGAGACCCAGTACTTC.

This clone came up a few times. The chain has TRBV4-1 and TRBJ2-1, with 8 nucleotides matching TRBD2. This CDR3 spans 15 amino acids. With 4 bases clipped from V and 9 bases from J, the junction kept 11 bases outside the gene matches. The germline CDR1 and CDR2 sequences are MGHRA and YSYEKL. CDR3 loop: CASSRLTTSGAEQFF. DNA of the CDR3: TGCGCCAGCAGCCGCCTTACTACTAGCGGCGCTGAGCAGTTCTTC.

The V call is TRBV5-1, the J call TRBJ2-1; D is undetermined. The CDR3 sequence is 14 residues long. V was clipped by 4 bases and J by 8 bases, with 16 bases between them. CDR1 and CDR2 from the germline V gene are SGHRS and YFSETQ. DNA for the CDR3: TGCGCCAGCAGCCCGAGACGCGCTGGAGATGAGCAGTTCTTC. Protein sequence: CASSPRRAGDEQFF.

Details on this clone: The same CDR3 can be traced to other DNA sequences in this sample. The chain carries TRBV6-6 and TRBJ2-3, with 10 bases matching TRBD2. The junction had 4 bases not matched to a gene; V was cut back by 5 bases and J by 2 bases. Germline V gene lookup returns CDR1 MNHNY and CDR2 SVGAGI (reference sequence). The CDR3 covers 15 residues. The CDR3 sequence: CASSRTSGFTDTQYF. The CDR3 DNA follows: TGTGCCAGCAGTCGGACTAGCGGTTTCACAGATACGCAGTATTTT.

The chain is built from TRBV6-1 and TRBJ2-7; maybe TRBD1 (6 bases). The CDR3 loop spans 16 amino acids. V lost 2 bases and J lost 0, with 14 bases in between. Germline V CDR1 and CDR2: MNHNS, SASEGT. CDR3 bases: TGTGCCAGCAGTGAACTCGGGGACACGAGCTCCTACGAGCAGTACTTC. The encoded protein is CASSELGDTSSYEQYF.

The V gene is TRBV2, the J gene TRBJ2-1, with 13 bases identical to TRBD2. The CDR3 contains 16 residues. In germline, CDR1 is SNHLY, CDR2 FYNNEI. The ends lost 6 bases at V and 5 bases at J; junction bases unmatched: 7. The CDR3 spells CASRPLGLAGNNEQFF. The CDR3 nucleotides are TGTGCCAGCAGGCCCTTGGGACTAGCGGGAAACAATGAGCAGTTCTTC.

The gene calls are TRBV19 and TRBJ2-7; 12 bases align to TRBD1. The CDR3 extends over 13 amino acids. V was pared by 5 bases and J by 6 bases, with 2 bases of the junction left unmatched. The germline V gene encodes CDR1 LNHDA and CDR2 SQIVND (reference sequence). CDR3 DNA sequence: TGTGCCAGTAGTCAGGGACAGGGGGCCGAGCAGTACTTC. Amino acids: CASSQGQGAEQYF.